This entry lists 10 T cell receptor beta chains sequenced from one sample in a study of cytomegalovirus exposure and HLA in healthy donors. With 60 Vbeta and 13 Jbeta primers, the PCR was carried out. Only in-frame clones appear in the TCRdb table, and some are missing; sequencing was by immunoSEQ multiplex PCR. The sample carries tens of thousands of clones, about 82% recorded once. The sequenced sample consisted of PBMCs. The source of these receptors is a woman under 40 in good health and CMV-seronegative.

This chain connects TRBV2 to TRBJ1-1, with D uncertain. CDR1 is SNHLY, CDR2 FYNNEI, per germline. V lost 1 base and J lost 7, with 4 bases in between. This CDR3 is 11 amino acids long. DNA of the CDR3: TGTGCCAGCAGTGAAGTCCGTGAAGCTTTCTTT. Amino acids: CASSEVREAFF.

The chain recombines TRBV10-1 with TRBJ1-1; possibly TRBD1 for D (6 bases). Trimming cost V 2 bases and J 3 bases, with 13 bases left between them. This CDR3 region has 15 residues. The germline V gene encodes CDR1 WNHNN and CDR2 SYGVQD (reference sequence). The CDR3 reads CASSEQTGRDTEAFF. The CDR3 DNA reads TGCGCCAGCAGTGAGCAAACAGGGAGAGACACTGAAGCTTTCTTT.

The chain uses TRBV2 and TRBJ1-5; TRBD1 is a possible D gene (6 bases). The CDR3 length is 15 residues. V was trimmed by 4 bases and J by 5 bases, leaving 15 bases between them. The V gene's germline CDR1 is SNHLY and CDR2 FYNNEI. For the CDR3, the DNA is TGTGCCAGCAGTGCTTCAGGGGCAGCCCATCAGCCCCAGCATTTT. This gives the protein CASSASGAAHQPQHF.

The chain links TRBV4-1 to TRBJ2-7; 9 bases are shared with TRBD1. CDR3 length: 17 amino acids. CDR1 MGHRA and CDR2 YSYEKL come from the germline V gene. V gave up 0 bases and J gave up 4 bases; unmatched junction bases: 10. This CDR3 reads CASSQEGGLQGAYEQYF. DNA for the CDR3: TGCGCCAGCAGCCAAGAAGGGGGGCTACAGGGGGCGTACGAGCAGTACTTC.

The chain couples TRBV15 to TRBJ1-3, with D tentatively TRBD1 (5 bases). V was pared by 5 bases and J by 4 bases, with 9 bases between. CDR1 LNHNV and CDR2 YYDKDF come from the germline V gene (reference sequence). CDR3 length: 13 amino acids. CDR3 sequence (DNA): TGTGCCACCAGCCCGCGGACAGGAAACACCATATATTTT. It is translated as CATSPRTGNTIYF.

This chain connects TRBV5-1 to TRBJ2-5, with TRBD2 identical over 10 bases. J lost 2 bases, V lost 2 bases, and 0 bases had no gene match. The germline gives CDR1 SGHRS, CDR2 YFSETQ. This CDR3 region has 14 residues. The CDR3 DNA reads TGCGCCAGCAGCTTAGCGGGAGGGCAAGAGACCCAGTACTTC. Translated, it gives CASSLAGGQETQYF.

The chain uses TRBV6-6 and TRBJ2-5; 7 bases fit TRBD2. CDR1 and CDR2 (germline): MNHNY, SVGAGI (reference sequence). This CDR3 is 13 amino acids long. Trimming took 0 bases from V and 7 from J; bases not matched to a gene: 2. In nucleotides, the CDR3 is TGTGCCAGCAGTTACTCTTGGGGGGGGACCCAGTACTTC. It encodes CASSYSWGGTQYF.

This clone was observed a handful of times. This chain links TRBV6-5 with TRBJ2-1; 8 bases map to TRBD1. With 6 bases clipped from V and 7 bases from J, the junction kept 2 bases outside the gene matches. There are 12 residues in the CDR3. Germline values: CDR1 MNHEY, CDR2 SVGAGI. The CDR3 region is CASSRTGNEQFF. For the CDR3, the DNA is TGTGCCAGCAGCCGGACAGGGAATGAGCAGTTCTTC.

This chain connects TRBV28 to TRBJ1-2; D is unresolved. The germline CDR1 and CDR2 sequences are MDHEN and SYDVKM. The CDR3 runs to 14 residues. The V gene lost 4 bases and the J gene lost 3 bases, with 12 bases spanning the gap. The DNA for the CDR3 is TGTGCCAGCAGTTCGCACGACACCCACTATGGCTACACCTTC. Amino acid sequence: CASSSHDTHYGYTF.

The chain uses TRBV29-1 and TRBJ2-7; 11 positions match TRBD2. With V trimmed by 6 bases and J by 4 bases, 8 bases remained unmatched. Germline V lookup: CDR1 SQVTM, CDR2 ANQGSEA. The CDR3 consists of 14 residues. The CDR3 loop reads CSVTTSGSGYEQYF. The CDR3 region has the DNA TGCAGCGTGACAACTAGCGGGAGCGGGTACGAGCAGTACTTC.